These 12 T cell receptor beta chains came from one sample sequenced in a study of T cell responses to AZD1222 COVID-19 vaccine. Sequencing used immunoSEQ multiplex PCR; TCRdb keeps in-frame clones, though not all of them. This sample has about 79,000 clones, with more than 75% found just once. The material was peripheral blood, obtained on day 0 of AZD1222 vaccination. These receptors all stem from an adult in good health.

The chain recombines TRBV4-2 with TRBJ2-2; 8 bases are a match to TRBD2. Germline V gene data show CDR1 as LGHNA and CDR2 as YNFKEQ. The CDR3 is 15 amino acids. J gave up 5 bases and V 6 bases, and 8 bases lay outside the gene matches. As DNA, the CDR3 is TGTGCCAGCAGTCCGGGACTAGGGTTTACCGGGGAGCTGTTTTTT. It specifies CASSPGLGFTGELFF.

This clone was detected only a few times. This chain links TRBV6-1 with TRBJ1-2; D gene uncertain. Trimming left V 3 bases short and J 6 bases short, with 14 bases between. The CDR3 runs to 14 residues. Germline V lookup: CDR1 MNHNS, CDR2 SASEGT. This CDR3 reads CASSEMAVGNGYTF. The CDR3 DNA sequence: TGTGCCAGCAGTGAGATGGCCGTCGGGAATGGCTACACCTTC.

This rearrangement joins TRBV7-9 to TRBJ1-4; D is uncertain. CDR3 size: 15 residues. CDR1 is SEHNR and CDR2 is FQNEAQ in the germline V gene (reference sequence). V shed 5 bases and J shed 4 bases, with 14 bases lying between them. The CDR3: CASSPTDLHNEKLFF. Here the CDR3 DNA reads TGTGCCAGCAGCCCTACGGACCTTCATAATGAAAAACTGTTTTTT.

The chain uses TRBV2 and TRBJ1-2, with 7 bases lining up with TRBD1. CDR1 is SNHLY and CDR2 is FYNNEI in the germline V gene. Germline trimming cut 4 bases from V and 4 bases from J; bases unmatched to any gene: 3. The CDR3 has 13 residues. Written as DNA, the CDR3 is TGTGCCAGCAGTGGACAGGGAGGCTATGGCTACACCTTC. It codes for CASSGQGGYGYTF.

The chain's CDR3 is CASSRGQRTGELFF. The CDR3 nucleotides read TGTGCCAGCAGCCGGGGACAGCGGACCGGGGAGCTGTTTTTT. The chain links TRBV13 to TRBJ2-2, with 7 bases aligning to TRBD1. The V and J ends lost 5 bases and 5 bases, in that order; junction bases with no gene match: 5. The CDR3 runs to 14 residues. The germline gives CDR1 PRHDT, CDR2 FYEKMQ (reference sequence).

The rearrangement uses TRBV10-2 and TRBJ1-5; D gene uncertain. CDR3 length: 14 residues. V lost 3 bases and J 1 base, leaving 7 bases between the germline ends. Per germline, CDR1 WSHSY and CDR2 SAAADI. The CDR3 sequence is CASSENGSNQPQHF. The CDR3 coding sequence is TGCGCCAGCAGTGAAAACGGAAGCAATCAGCCCCAGCATTTT.

The rearrangement uses TRBV7-6 and TRBJ2-5; 10 bases align to TRBD2. Per germline, CDR1 SGHVS and CDR2 FNYEAQ. The V gene end was trimmed by 5 bases and the J gene end by 5 bases; junction bases not matched to a gene: 8. This CDR3 has 15 amino acids. CDR3 coding DNA: TGTGCCAGCAGCGAGAGCGGGGGGGCCTGGGAGACCCAGTACTTC. This sequence encodes CASSESGGAWETQYF.

In this sample, this clone turned up a few times. V is TRBV2 and J is TRBJ2-7, with 9 bases matching TRBD1. The V and J ends lost 7 bases and 7 bases, in that order; junction bases with no gene match: 8. There are 13 residues in the CDR3. CDR1 SNHLY and CDR2 FYNNEI come from the germline V gene. This CDR3 reads CASIIQGAGEQYF. The DNA for the CDR3 is TGTGCCAGCATCATACAGGGGGCAGGAGAGCAGTACTTC.

The rearrangement uses TRBV2 and TRBJ1-2; 7 nucleotides agree with TRBD1. CDR3 length equals 20 residues. J gave up 7 bases and V 7 bases, and 30 bases lay outside the gene matches. Germline-derived CDR1 and CDR2 are SNHLY and FYNNEI. CDR3 coding DNA: TGTGCCAGCAAGGGGGCGTTGGGCGTGGGGAGGTCAGACCCAGGCCGTGGCTACACCTTC. Protein: CASKGALGVGRSDPGRGYTF.

The chain links TRBV30 to TRBJ2-7; possible D gene TRBD2, 5 bases. Trimming took off 0 bases at V and 0 bases at J, with 9 bases between the two ends. This CDR3 is 14 amino acids long. Germline V lookup: CDR1 GTSNPN, CDR2 SVGIG (reference sequence). The CDR3 loop reads CAWSVYGVSYEQYF. CDR3 in DNA: TGTGCCTGGAGTGTATACGGGGTCTCCTACGAGCAGTACTTC. Supplemented by reference TRBV30 and TRBJ2-7, the full variable domain reads SQTIHQWPATLVQPVGSPLSLECTVEGTSNPNLYWYRQAAGRGLQLLFYSVGIGQISSEVPQNLSASRPQDRQFILSSKKLLLSDSGFYLCAWSVYGVSYEQYFGPGTRLTVT.

The genes are TRBV5-1 and TRBJ2-1; 14 positions agree with TRBD2. Germline V lookup: CDR1 SGHRS, CDR2 YFSETQ. The CDR3 contains 17 residues. The V segment lost 3 bases and the J segment 4 bases; nucleotides outside the gene matches: 6. In DNA form, the CDR3 reads TGCGCCAGCAGCTCCGGACTAGCGGGAGGTCAATACAATGAGCAGTTCTTC. Its protein is CASSSGLAGGQYNEQFF.

This clone was recorded only once. V is TRBV6-5 and J is TRBJ1-1; D gene ambiguous. V lost 6 bases and J lost 1, with 9 bases in between. The CDR3 covers 13 residues. Looked up from germline, CDR1 is MNHEY and CDR2 is SVGAGI. The chain's CDR3 is CASSGLTNTEAFF. The CDR3 nucleotides are TGTGCCAGCAGCGGACTAACGAACACTGAAGCTTTCTTT.